A single sample is the source of the 30 T cell receptor beta chains below, sequenced in a study of persistence of HIV-infected CD4 T cells. This nonspecific control used anti-CD3/anti-CD28 bead stimulation of CD4+ T cells. Responding CD4+ T cells were sorted by upregulation of both CD40 ligand and CD69. For these receptors, no antigen is known. Sequencing used immunoSEQ version 4 in survey mode. The repertoire was sequenced with immunoSEQ multiplex PCR; TCRdb's copy has only in-frame clones and lacks some. The sample lists roughly 41,000 clones; over 80% were seen once. This sample comprised CD4+ T cells sorted from PBMCs after approximately 19-hour stimulation, obtained from a patient who received antiretroviral therapy. The receptor set was obtained from an adult man with HIV who was CMV-seropositive.

The J gene is TRBJ1-6, the V gene TRBV10-3, with no clear D. The CDR3 runs to 15 residues. Trimming stripped 0 bases from V and 5 bases from J, with 8 bases between. Germline V lookup: CDR1 ENHRY, CDR2 SYGVKD. CDR3 nucleotide sequence: TGTGCCATCAGTGAGTCGTCCCAGAATAATTCACCCCTCCACTTT. This encodes CAISESSQNNSPLHF.

CDR3 in DNA: TGTGCCAGCAGTAGACAGGGAACAAGCTATGGCTACACCTTC. This sequence encodes CASSRQGTSYGYTF. The V and J genes are TRBV6-5 and TRBJ1-2; 7 bases line up with TRBD1. V trimming: 5 bases; J trimming: 4 bases; junction bases outside the gene matches: 7. Germline V CDR1 and CDR2: MNHEY, SVGAGI. The CDR3 contains 14 residues.

This chain links TRBV18 with TRBJ2-1; tentatively, D is TRBD2 (6 bases). Looked up from germline, CDR1 is KGHSH and CDR2 is LQKENI. V was cut by 3 bases and J by 4 bases, with 10 bases left in between. This CDR3 spans 14 amino acids. Written as DNA, the CDR3 is TGTGCCAGCTCACCGGGGACTGGGTACAATGAGCAGTTCTTC. Protein product: CASSPGTGYNEQFF.

The chain carries TRBV10-3 and TRBJ2-7; D gene uncertain. Germline loops: CDR1 ENHRY, CDR2 SYGVKD. The CDR3 spans 12 residues. Trimming shortened V by 4 bases and J by 4 bases, and 8 bases separated the two germline ends. The CDR3 DNA reads TGTGCCATCAGTGTTCGAGCGTACGAGCAGTACTTC. It translates to CAISVRAYEQYF.

The chain recombines TRBV18 with TRBJ1-5; TRBD1 agrees at 8 bases. Germline V gene sequence: CDR1 KGHSH, CDR2 LQKENI. The CDR3 consists of 14 residues. V trimming: 6 bases; J trimming: 5 bases; junction bases outside the gene matches: 6. CDR3 in DNA: TGTGCCAGCTCCCCTGGACAGGGCCATCAGCCCCAGCATTTT. The encoded protein is CASSPGQGHQPQHF.

This sequence joins TRBV3-1 (or the pseudogene TRBV3-2) and TRBJ1-5; D unresolved. The CDR3 contains 13 residues. V lost 2 bases, J lost 5 bases, and 7 bases lay in between. Germline CDR1 and CDR2: LGHDT and YNNKEL (reference sequence). In nucleotides, the CDR3 is TGTGCCAGCAGCCAACGACCAGATCAGCCCCAGCATTTT. Translated: CASSQRPDQPQHF.

The genes are TRBV3-1 (or the pseudogene TRBV3-2) and TRBJ2-5; 8 bases map to TRBD1. Germline V gene data show CDR1 as LGHDT and CDR2 as YNNKEL (reference sequence). This CDR3 has 15 amino acids. V lost 4 bases to trimming and J lost 5 bases; unmatched junction nucleotides: 9. This CDR3 is CASSPGGNVGETQYF. The CDR3 DNA sequence: TGTGCCAGCAGCCCAGGGGGCAATGTAGGGGAGACCCAGTACTTC.

This chain uses TRBV19 with TRBJ2-5; 10 nucleotides line up with TRBD1. The CDR3 is made up of 14 amino acids. Germline V gene sequence: CDR1 LNHDA, CDR2 SQIVND (reference sequence). The V segment lost 4 bases and the J segment 4 bases; nucleotides outside the gene matches: 3. CDR3: CASSKRTGGETQYF. The CDR3 DNA reads as TGTGCCAGTAGTAAAAGGACAGGGGGAGAGACCCAGTACTTC.

The chain joins TRBV19 to TRBJ1-5; 12 nucleotides match TRBD1. Germline V CDR1 and CDR2: LNHDA, SQIVND (reference sequence). The CDR3 has 19 residues. J gave up 1 base and V 2 bases, and 9 bases lay outside the gene matches. The CDR3 is CASSISGTGGSWSNQPQHF. CDR3 nucleotide sequence: TGTGCCAGTAGTATAAGCGGGACAGGGGGCAGTTGGAGCAATCAGCCCCAGCATTTT.

The rearrangement uses TRBV12-3 or TRBV12-4 and TRBJ2-5, with D unclear. Between the trimmed V and J ends, which lost 3 bases and 4 bases, there was a span of 9 bases. The CDR3 spans 13 residues. DNA for the CDR3: TGTGCCAGCAGTTTTCGGGCTTCAGAGACCCAGTACTTC. Protein: CASSFRASETQYF.

This rearrangement joins TRBV5-6 to TRBJ1-6, with D possibly being TRBD1 (5 bases). The ends were cut back, 1 base at V and 2 bases at J, with 7 bases in the middle. Germline-derived CDR1 and CDR2 are SGHDT and YYEEEE. This CDR3 has 15 residues. The CDR3 DNA sequence: TGTGCCAGCAGCTTGAGACAGACCTATAATTCACCCCTCCACTTT. Its translation: CASSLRQTYNSPLHF.

This chain joins TRBV7-2 and TRBJ2-4; maybe TRBD1 (5 bases). Per germline, CDR1 SGHTA and CDR2 FQGNSA. V lost 3 bases, J lost 2 bases, and 8 bases lay in between. The CDR3 is 14 amino acids. The CDR3 DNA follows: TGTGCCAGCAGCTTCGACAGTTCCAAAAACATTCAGTACTTC. The encoded protein is CASSFDSSKNIQYF.

V and J are TRBV29-1 and TRBJ1-1, with 9 positions matching TRBD1. This CDR3 has 15 amino acids. CDR1 and CDR2 from the germline V gene are SQVTM and ANQGSEA. V shed 3 bases and J 0 bases; nucleotides not matched to a gene: 5. The CDR3 reads CSVDPGQGMNTEAFF. Written as DNA, the CDR3 is TGCAGCGTTGATCCGGGACAGGGAATGAACACTGAAGCTTTCTTT.

This chain links TRBV7-2 with TRBJ2-7, with D possibly being TRBD1 or TRBD2 (7 bases each). The ends were cut back, 4 bases at V and 0 bases at J, with 19 bases in the middle. The CDR3 length is 17 residues. Germline V lookup: CDR1 SGHTA, CDR2 FQGNSA. The CDR3: CASSSGGGGISSYEQYF. In DNA, the CDR3 is TGTGCCAGCAGCTCAGGGGGGGGCGGCATAAGCTCCTACGAGCAGTACTTC. Filled out from reference TRBV7-2 and TRBJ2-7, the complete variable domain reads GAGVSQSPSNKVTEKGKDVELRCDPISGHTALYWYRQSLGQGLEFLIYFQGNSAPDKSGLPSDRFSAERTGGSVSTLTIQRTQQEDSAVYLCASSSGGGGISSYEQYFGPGTRLTVT.

V is TRBV6-5 and J is TRBJ1-1; 7 bases line up with TRBD1. Germline values: CDR1 MNHEY, CDR2 SVGAGI. CDR3 length: 15 amino acids. The J segment lost 5 bases and the V segment lost 4 bases, leaving 10 bases of the junction unmatched. CDR3 protein: CASSFGDSVGTEAFF. The CDR3 coding sequence is TGTGCCAGCAGTTTCGGGGACAGCGTTGGTACTGAAGCTTTCTTT.

The genes are TRBV7-3 and TRBJ2-2; 9 bases line up with TRBD1. J lost 5 bases, V lost 4 bases, and 5 bases had no gene match. There are 15 residues in the CDR3. Germline V gene sequence: CDR1 SGHTA, CDR2 FQGTGA. In DNA form, the CDR3 reads TGTGCCAGCAGCTCTCCCGGGACAGGGACCGGGGAGCTGTTTTTT. Its translation: CASSSPGTGTGELFF.

This clone was seen only a few times. The chain employs TRBV4-1 and TRBJ1-5, with a weak D call TRBD1 (6 bases). Looked up from germline, CDR1 is MGHRA and CDR2 is YSYEKL. V was shortened by 5 bases and J by 5 bases, with 13 bases between the two germline ends. The CDR3 is 14 residues long. The CDR3: CASSTQGFDQPQHF. The CDR3 nucleotides are TGCGCCAGCAGCACTCAGGGGTTTGATCAGCCCCAGCATTTT.

The chain combines TRBV6-5 with TRBJ2-1; the match to TRBD2 covers 9 bases. This CDR3 region has 14 residues. In germline, CDR1 is MNHEY, CDR2 SVGAGI. The V segment lost 6 bases and the J segment 7 bases; nucleotides outside the gene matches: 7. CDR3 amino acids: CASRPGLANNEQFF. Here the CDR3 DNA reads TGTGCCAGCAGGCCCGGACTAGCGAATAATGAGCAGTTCTTC.

The chain recombines TRBV15 with TRBJ2-5; 8 nucleotides agree with TRBD1. CDR1 is LNHNV and CDR2 is YYDKDF in the germline V gene (reference sequence). The V segment lost 1 base and the J segment 4 bases; nucleotides outside the gene matches: 5. This CDR3 region has 15 residues. The CDR3 here is CATSRGIDRGETQYF. The CDR3 DNA follows: TGTGCCACCAGCAGAGGGATCGACAGGGGAGAGACCCAGTACTTC.

The chain combines TRBV25-1 with TRBJ2-7; tentatively, D is TRBD2 (6 bases). Germline V gene data show CDR1 as MGHDK and CDR2 as SYGVNS. The CDR3 is 14 residues long. V was trimmed by 3 bases and J by 4 bases, leaving 13 bases between them. CDR3 loop: CASSEGGKRYEQYF. The CDR3 DNA sequence: TGTGCCAGCAGTGAGGGCGGGAAGAGGTACGAGCAGTACTTC.

V is TRBV11-3 and J is TRBJ2-3; no definite D call. Germline-derived CDR1 and CDR2 are SGHNT and YENEEA. The V end was cut by 6 bases, the J end by 0 bases, with 10 bases between. This CDR3 has 14 amino acids. The CDR3 protein is CASSSVESTDTQYF. The DNA of the CDR3 is TGTGCCAGCAGTTCAGTAGAGAGCACAGATACGCAGTATTTT.

The chain couples TRBV19 to TRBJ2-3; 7 positions match TRBD1. The germline gives CDR1 LNHDA, CDR2 SQIVND (reference sequence). The CDR3 length is 15 residues. Trimming at V came to 6 bases and at J to 0 bases, leaving 6 bases not matched to a gene. The CDR3 here is CASSRTGLSTDTQYF. CDR3 sequence (DNA): TGTGCCAGTAGCCGGACAGGTCTAAGCACAGATACGCAGTATTTT.

This clone was recorded a few times. The chain is built from TRBV6-5 and TRBJ1-3; possible D gene TRBD1, 5 bases. V lost 7 bases and J 11 bases, leaving 15 bases between the germline ends. The germline gives CDR1 MNHEY, CDR2 SVGAGI. The CDR3 is made up of 12 amino acids. The CDR3 bases are TGTGCCAGCACAAATGGTCAGGGCTCCATATATTTT. This encodes CASTNGQGSIYF.

The genes are TRBV7-8 and TRBJ1-5, with D unclear. CDR3 length: 14 residues. Germline V CDR1 and CDR2: SGHVS, FQNEAQ. Trimming took off 1 base at V and 7 bases at J, with 11 bases between the two ends. CDR3 bases: TGTGCCAGCAGCTTAGTTGACGGAGGGCAGCCCCAGCATTTT. Translation: CASSLVDGGQPQHF.

This clone was observed once. CDR3 DNA: TGTGCCAGTAGTTTCCGACAGGGGGCCACTGAAGCTTTCTTT. This translates into CASSFRQGATEAFF. This chain uses TRBV19 with TRBJ1-1; 10 positions match TRBD1. The CDR3 sequence is 14 residues long. The trim removed 5 bases at V and 4 bases at J, leaving 4 bases unmatched. Germline CDR1 LNHDA, CDR2 SQIVND (reference sequence).

The V and J genes are TRBV14 and TRBJ2-7; D is unresolved. Trimming took off 1 base at V and 6 bases at J, with 7 bases between the two ends. This CDR3 contains 12 residues. CDR1 SGHDN and CDR2 FVKESK come from the germline V gene. CDR3 residues: CASSQAAVEQYF. Here the CDR3 DNA reads TGTGCCAGCAGCCAAGCGGCAGTCGAGCAGTACTTC.

The rearrangement links TRBV3-1 (or the pseudogene TRBV3-2) to TRBJ2-7, with TRBD2 matching over 14 bases. V was clipped by 3 bases and J by 2 bases; unmatched bases: 9. Per germline, CDR1 LGHDT and CDR2 YNNKEL (reference sequence). The CDR3 length is 18 residues. The CDR3 loop is CASSQGLAGAQNPYEQYF. In nucleotides, the CDR3 is TGTGCCAGCAGCCAGGGACTAGCGGGAGCACAGAACCCCTACGAGCAGTACTTC.

The chain has TRBV27 and TRBJ2-6; D ambiguous. The germline V gene has CDR1 MNHEY and CDR2 SMNVEV (reference sequence). The CDR3 has 16 amino acids. V dropped 6 bases and J dropped 0 bases, with 12 bases sitting between them. Here the CDR3 DNA reads TGTGCCAGCAGAGACTCTCTCCGCTCTGGGGCCAACGTCCTGACTTTC. This sequence encodes CASRDSLRSGANVLTF. Full variable domain (outside the CDR3, taken from reference TRBV27 and TRBJ2-6): EAQVTQNPRYLITVTGKKLTVTCSQNMNHEYMSWYRQDPGLGLRQIYYSMNVEVTDKGDVPEGYKVSRKEKRNFPLILESPSPNQTSLYFCASRDSLRSGANVLTFGAGSRLTVL.

This chain links TRBV2 with TRBJ2-3; TRBD1 matches at 9 bases. The V gene's germline CDR1 is SNHLY and CDR2 FYNNEI. The CDR3 is 14 residues long. V was clipped by 8 bases and J by 2 bases; unmatched bases: 5. CDR3 amino acids: CASGGDRDTDTQYF. In DNA, the CDR3 is TGTGCCAGCGGAGGGGACAGGGACACAGATACGCAGTATTTT.

V and J are TRBV10-3 and TRBJ1-5; tentative D call: TRBD1 (6 bases). The ends were cut back, 2 bases at V and 4 bases at J, with 9 bases in the middle. The CDR3 is 14 residues long. The germline V gene encodes CDR1 ENHRY and CDR2 SYGVKD. DNA for the CDR3: TGTGCCATCAGTGAGAGGGGGGCGAATCAGCCCCAGCATTTT. Residues: CAISERGANQPQHF.